This T cell receptor (beta chain) was captured in a study of cytomegalovirus exposure and HLA in healthy donors. Study observations and caveats: An analysis done earlier found most TCR beta V segments productive about 87% or about 30% of the time. Clonal expansion, a later analysis showed, was greater in HLA-associated TCR beta chains than in equally common others.

The PCR ran on 60 Vbeta and 13 Jbeta primers. The method was immunoSEQ multiplex PCR; TCRdb's version includes in-frame clones alone and lacks a portion of them. There are tens of thousands of clones in the sample; roughly 72% occur only once, and 6% to 8% lies in the top ten. This clone has a single count. Its antigen is still unknown. The sample was PBMCs. The TCR comes from a woman aged 45 to 65 in good health and CMV-seropositive.

CDR3 DNA: TGCAGCGTTGAGAAGACAGGCCTCCAAGAGACCCAGTACTTC. Amino acid sequence: CSVEKTGLQETQYF. The chain recombines TRBV29-1 with TRBJ2-5, with D possibly TRBD1 on 6 matching bases. CDR1 SQVTM and CDR2 ANQGSEA come from the germline V gene. V was shortened by 3 bases and J by 1 base, with 12 bases between the two germline ends. The CDR3 extends over 14 amino acids.